Following are 16 T cell receptor beta chains from one sample sequenced in a study of memory CD4+ T cells and cytomegalovirus serostatus. Profiled with immunoSEQ multiplex PCR; TCRdb holds only in-frame clones, not every one. The top ten clones hold over 2% of a sample with some 60,000 clones, over 70% of them seen once. Single viable CD3+CD4+CD8-CD45RO+ cells were sorted as the memory CD4+ T cells. The source material was memory CD4+ T cells from blood. These receptor sequences come from an adult in good health and CMV-seropositive.

The chain has TRBV27 and TRBJ2-5, with 10 bases lining up with TRBD1. After removal of 9 bases from V and 5 bases from J, the junction contained 6 bases not matched to a gene. From germline, CDR1 is MNHEY and CDR2 SMNVEV (reference sequence). This CDR3 is built from 13 residues. DNA for the CDR3: TGTGCCAGTAGACAGGGGGCGGGGGAGACCCAGTACTTC. Protein product: CASRQGAGETQYF.

The chain joins TRBV9 to TRBJ1-5, with a weak D call TRBD1 (5 bases). Trimming took off 4 bases at V and 4 bases at J, with 9 bases between the two ends. Germline CDR1 and CDR2: SGDLS and YYNGEE. The length of the CDR3 is 13 residues. The CDR3 loop reads CASSLGENQPQHF. CDR3 in DNA: TGTGCCAGCAGCCTAGGGGAGAATCAGCCCCAGCATTTT.

The chain has TRBV5-1 and TRBJ2-7; 8 positions agree with TRBD1. Trimming took 7 bases from V and 4 from J; bases not matched to a gene: 13. Germline CDR1 reads SGHRS; CDR2 reads YFSETQ. The CDR3 runs to 15 residues. The CDR3 DNA follows: TGCGCCAGCGAACGGCGCCCCAGGGGGCCTTACGAGCAGTACGTC. This sequence encodes CASERRPRGPYEQYV.

For the CDR3, the DNA is TGTGCCAGCAGCGTATCCGGGACAGGGAACACCGGGGAGCTGTTTTTT. Its protein is CASSVSGTGNTGELFF. V usage is TRBV9 and J usage is TRBJ2-2; 8 bases fit TRBD1. Trimming cost V 1 base and J 1 base; bases outside gene matches: 3. Germline V CDR1 and CDR2: SGDLS, YYNGEE. CDR3 length: 16 residues.

In regard to this clone: Distinct nucleotide sequences in the sample also encode this CDR3. The chain combines TRBV5-1 with TRBJ1-1; TRBD1 might be the D (6 bases). Trimming took 4 bases from V and 1 from J, leaving 8 bases between them. This CDR3 comprises 13 residues. Germline V gene lookup returns CDR1 SGHRS and CDR2 YFSETQ. CDR3 in DNA: TGCGCCAGCAGCGGGGGACAGAACACTGAAGCTTTCTTT. Translating it yields CASSGGQNTEAFF.

In regard to this clone: One end of the junction is discordant with germline, which a read error may explain. This chain uses TRBV9 with TRBJ2-3; D assignment may be TRBD1 or TRBD2 (5 bases each). Germline V lookup: CDR1 SGDLS, CDR2 YYNGEE. CDR3 length: 16 amino acids. The CDR3: CASSSKTGASTDAQYF. CDR3 nucleotides: TGTGCCAGCAGCTCAAAGACCGGGGCAAGCACAGATGCGCAGTATTTT.

This clone was observed a handful of times. This rearrangement joins TRBV9 to TRBJ1-3; D uncertain. CDR3 length equals 15 residues. Germline values: CDR1 SGDLS, CDR2 YYNGEE. The ends were cut back, 0 bases at V and 2 bases at J, with 9 bases in the middle. The CDR3 region is CASSVEVQTGNTIYF. The CDR3, as DNA: TGTGCCAGCAGCGTAGAGGTTCAGACTGGAAACACCATATATTTT.

The chain links TRBV2 to TRBJ1-4, with D uncertain. V lost 11 bases to trimming and J lost 8 bases, with 24 bases between them. The length of the CDR3 is 15 residues. Germline V CDR1 and CDR2: SNHLY, FYNNEI. The CDR3 spells CAGRQNNLLSEKLFF. CDR3 DNA sequence: TGTGCCGGACGTCAAAACAATTTGCTCTCGGAAAAACTGTTTTTT.

The rearrangement uses TRBV7-2 and TRBJ1-4, with 7 bases fitting TRBD1. J lost 7 bases, V lost 5 bases, and 7 bases had no gene match. Germline loops: CDR1 SGHTA, CDR2 FQGNSA. CDR3 length: 14 amino acids. CDR3 nucleotides: TGTGCCAGCAGCCCCTGGGACAGAAGTGAAAAACTGTTTTTT. Amino acids: CASSPWDRSEKLFF.

The rearrangement joins TRBV7-9 to TRBJ2-7; 11 bases match TRBD2. Germline V lookup: CDR1 SEHNR, CDR2 FQNEAQ (reference sequence). J gave up 2 bases and V 4 bases, and 1 base lay outside the gene matches. The CDR3 has 14 amino acids. Written as DNA, the CDR3 is TGTGCCAGCAGCTCGACTAGCGGGGCCTACGAGCAGTACTTC. Translated, it gives CASSSTSGAYEQYF.

The chain has TRBV29-1 and TRBJ2-1; 7 nucleotides line up with TRBD2. Trimming removed 7 bases from V and 4 bases from J; junction bases left unmatched: 10. This CDR3 is 14 amino acids long. Germline assignment: CDR1 SQVTM and CDR2 ANQGSEA. The CDR3 DNA reads TGCAGCGCCCAGCGCAATAGCGGGTACAATGAGCAGTTCTTC. Encoded protein: CSAQRNSGYNEQFF.

The chain links TRBV11-2 to TRBJ2-3; D is possibly TRBD1 or TRBD2 (6 bases each). The germline gives CDR1 SGHAT, CDR2 FQNNGV. Trimming pared 0 bases from V and 9 bases from J, leaving 16 bases between. The CDR3 has 15 residues. Here the CDR3 DNA reads TGTGCCAGCAGCTTAGATGGGTTGGGGGGCGCAACGCAGTATTTT. It yields the protein CASSLDGLGGATQYF. Drawing the rest from reference TRBV11-2 and TRBJ2-3, the complete variable domain is EAGVAQSPRYKIIEKRQSVAFWCNPISGHATLYWYQQILGQGPKLLIQFQNNGVVDDSQLPKDRFSAERLKGVDSTLKIQPAKLEDSAVYLCASSLDGLGGATQYFGPGTRLTVL.

The chain is built from TRBV28 and TRBJ2-1; D not certain. V was shortened by 4 bases and J by 6 bases, with 4 bases between the two germline ends. The CDR3 consists of 11 residues. Germline-derived CDR1 and CDR2 are MDHEN and SYDVKM. The CDR3 bases are TGTGCCAGCAGTTCCCCCAATGAGCAGTTCTTC. Its protein is CASSSPNEQFF.

The V call is TRBV5-1, the J call TRBJ2-1; TRBD1 is a possible D gene (6 bases). The CDR3 runs 14 residues. The V gene lost 3 bases and the J gene lost 5 bases, with 12 bases spanning the gap. The germline V gene encodes CDR1 SGHRS and CDR2 YFSETQ. The CDR3 here is CASSSDRQDNEQFF. The CDR3, as DNA: TGCGCCAGCAGCTCGGACCGACAGGACAATGAGCAGTTCTTC.

The V and J genes are TRBV18 and TRBJ1-1; D is uncertain. The germline CDR1 and CDR2 sequences are KGHSH and LQKENI. Trimming removed 2 bases at V and 7 bases at J, with 5 bases between. This CDR3 region has 11 residues. The CDR3 bases are TGTGCCAGCTCACCAGGCAGTGAAGCTTTCTTT. Translating gives CASSPGSEAFF.

The chain has TRBV28 and TRBJ1-1; the D gene is possibly TRBD1 (6 bases). The germline V gene encodes CDR1 MDHEN and CDR2 SYDVKM. The CDR3 covers 14 residues. V was cut by 3 bases and J by 3 bases, with 11 bases left in between. This chain's CDR3 is CASSFQAGDTEAFF. For the CDR3, the DNA is TGTGCCAGCAGTTTCCAAGCAGGGGACACTGAAGCTTTCTTT.